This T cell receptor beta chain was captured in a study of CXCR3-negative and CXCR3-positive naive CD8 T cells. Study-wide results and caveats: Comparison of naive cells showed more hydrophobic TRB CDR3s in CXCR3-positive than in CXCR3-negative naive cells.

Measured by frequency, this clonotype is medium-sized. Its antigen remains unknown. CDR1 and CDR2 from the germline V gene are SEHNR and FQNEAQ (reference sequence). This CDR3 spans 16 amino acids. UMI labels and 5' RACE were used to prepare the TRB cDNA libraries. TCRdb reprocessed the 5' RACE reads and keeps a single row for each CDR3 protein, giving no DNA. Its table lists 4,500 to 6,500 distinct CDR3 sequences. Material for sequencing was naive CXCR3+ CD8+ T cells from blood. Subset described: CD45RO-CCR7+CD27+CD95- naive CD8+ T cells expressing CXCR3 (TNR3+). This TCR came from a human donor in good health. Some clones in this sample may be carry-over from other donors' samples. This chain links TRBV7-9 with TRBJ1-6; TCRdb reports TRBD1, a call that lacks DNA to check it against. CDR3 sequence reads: CASSLTPGQGDSPLHF.